The subject of this entry is one T cell receptor (beta chain). The data are from a study of blood T cell repertoires in COVID-19. As for the study in general: COVID-19 samples, acute and convalescent, were from the United States, Italy and Spain. PBMCs, B-cell-depleted T cells, or T cells were the source of the cDNA or gDNA that made up the material.

In the original workflow: By means of reference gene primer amplification, nucleated cell counts were estimated. Data came from immunoSEQ multiplex PCR; TCRdb stores just in-frame clones and leaves some out. The DNA gave D and trimming, while V, J and clone size come from that table. The table shows around 63,000 clones, with roughly 85% occurring only once. CDR1 is MDHEN, CDR2 SYDVKM, per germline. J was trimmed by 4 bases and V by 5 bases; bases with no gene match: 14. This CDR3 has 18 residues. The chain carries TRBV28 and TRBJ1-2, with 12 bases aligning to TRBD1. Material for sequencing was peripheral blood. The receptor's source is an elderly woman with acute or convalescent COVID-19. Written as DNA, the CDR3 is TGTGCCAGCAGTAGCGGCGGGACAGGGGGCAAGAGGAGCTATGGCTACACCTTC. Its translation is CASSSGGTGGKRSYGYTF.